The 17 T cell receptor beta chains in this list originate from one sample, sequenced in a study of cytomegalovirus exposure and HLA in healthy donors (dated 2017 in TCRdb). Receptor amplification or capture employed the immunoSEQ multiplex PCR assay. For the multiplex PCR, a mixture combining 60 forward primers for TCR Vbeta segments and 13 reverse primers for TCR Jbeta segments was used. Held by TCRdb, this immuneACCESS table contains in-frame sequences only and omits some clones. Under half of the omission traces to an unresolved V gene where checked; the cause of the rest is unknown. The sample records approximately 33,000 clones, about 53% of which are singletons. The ten biggest clones cover roughly 6.4% of the sample. Sequencing was carried out using PBMCs. The receptors come from a woman between 35 and 50 years old in good health and CMV-seropositive.

The chain uses TRBV9 and TRBJ1-2; perhaps TRBD1 as D (5 bases). The length of the CDR3 is 13 residues. Trimming stripped 4 bases from V and 4 bases from J, with 11 bases between. Germline CDR1 and CDR2: SGDLS and YYNGEE. As DNA, the CDR3 is TGTGCCAGCAGCCCCCGGGGGAGCTATGGCTACACCTTC. Its protein is CASSPRGSYGYTF. Together with reference TRBV9 and TRBJ1-2, the CDR3 gives the full variable domain: DSGVTQTPKHLITATGQRVTLRCSPRSGDLSVYWYQQSLDQGLQFLIQYYNGEERAKGNILERFSAQQFPDLHSELNLSSLELGDSALYFCASSPRGSYGYTFGSGTRLTVV.

V and J are TRBV28 and TRBJ1-6; 7 bases align to TRBD1. V was clipped by 4 bases and J by 9 bases; unmatched bases: 6. Germline assignment: CDR1 MDHEN and CDR2 SYDVKM. There are 14 residues in the CDR3. The CDR3 spells CASSSGQWSSPLHF. The CDR3 bases are TGTGCCAGCAGTTCGGGACAGTGGAGTTCACCCCTCCACTTT.

This chain joins TRBV7-9 and TRBJ2-7; D gene ambiguous. The V gene lost 10 bases and the J gene lost 0 bases, with 13 bases spanning the gap. Per the germline V gene, CDR1 is SEHNR and CDR2 is FQNEAQ (reference sequence). The CDR3 extends over 13 amino acids. CDR3 DNA: TGTGCCATCGATGTAGTTGGCTCCTACGAGCAGTACTTC. It encodes CAIDVVGSYEQYF.

This rearrangement joins TRBV7-9 to TRBJ2-2; D is ambiguous. The CDR3 consists of 13 residues. In germline, CDR1 is SEHNR, CDR2 FQNEAQ (reference sequence). The V and J ends lost 2 bases and 5 bases respectively, with 6 bases between them. This chain's CDR3 is CASSLLRTGELFF. The DNA of the CDR3 is TGTGCCAGCAGCTTATTGAGGACCGGGGAGCTGTTTTTT.

In this sample, this clone turned up once. The J gene is TRBJ1-3, the V gene TRBV10-3; unclear D gene. V was pared by 4 bases and J by 0 bases, with 4 bases between. This CDR3 is built from 13 residues. Germline V gives CDR1 ENHRY, CDR2 SYGVKD. The chain's CDR3 is CAISGSSGNTIYF. The CDR3 DNA reads as TGTGCCATCAGTGGGAGCTCTGGAAACACCATATATTTT.

This clone turned up a few times. The CDR3 sequence: CASSIGTSGGTDTQYF. The CDR3, as DNA: TGTGCCAGCAGCATTGGGACTAGCGGGGGAACAGATACGCAGTATTTT. The chain joins TRBV11-2 to TRBJ2-3; 14 bases agree with TRBD2. The CDR3 loop spans 16 amino acids. CDR1 SGHAT and CDR2 FQNNGV come from the germline V gene. V lost 5 bases to trimming and J lost 3 bases; unmatched junction nucleotides: 4.

This clone showed up just once. At one boundary the junction diverges from the germline segment, which might be a read error. V and J are TRBV4-1 and TRBJ1-2; 7 bases map to TRBD1. The CDR3 is made up of 15 amino acids. Germline CDR1 is MGHRA and CDR2 is YSYEKL. CDR3 residues: CASSQLQGSQGGYIF. CDR3 sequence (DNA): TGCGCCAGCAGCCAATTACAGGGCTCCCAGGGGGGCTACATCTTC.

This chain links TRBV4-1 with TRBJ2-3; 8 nucleotides align to TRBD1. This CDR3 comprises 16 residues. Germline V CDR1 and CDR2: MGHRA, YSYEKL. The junction had 7 bases not matched to a gene; V was cut back by 0 bases and J by 5 bases. The CDR3 DNA sequence: TGCGCCAGCAGCCAAGATCTTGGGACAGGAGGAGATACGCAGTATTTT. It translates to CASSQDLGTGGDTQYF.

The rearrangement links TRBV13 to TRBJ2-7; tentatively, D is TRBD1 (5 bases). Germline-derived CDR1 and CDR2 are PRHDT and FYEKMQ (reference sequence). The CDR3 totals 14 residues. The ends were cut back, 3 bases at V and 6 bases at J, with 15 bases in the middle. The CDR3 sequence is CASSFSMSGREQYF. The CDR3 coding sequence is TGTGCCAGCAGCTTCTCCATGTCAGGGCGCGAGCAGTACTTC.

This clone was seen a few times. This rearrangement joins TRBV19 to TRBJ1-1; weak D call: TRBD1 (5 bases). This CDR3 comprises 14 residues. Trimming took off 6 bases at V and 0 bases at J, with 11 bases between the two ends. Per the germline V gene, CDR1 is LNHDA and CDR2 is SQIVND (reference sequence). CDR3 DNA: TGTGCCAGTAGCCTTATAGGGGTGAACACTGAAGCTTTCTTT. Amino acids: CASSLIGVNTEAFF. Drawing the rest from reference TRBV19 and TRBJ1-1, the complete variable domain is DGGITQSPKYLFRKEGQNVTLSCEQNLNHDAMYWYRQDPGQGLRLIYYSQIVNDFQKGDIAEGYSVSREKKESFPLTVTSAQKNPTAFYLCASSLIGVNTEAFFGQGTRLTVV.

This clone has just a few counts. The chain couples TRBV29-1 to TRBJ2-1, with D maybe TRBD2 (7 bases). The V end lost 5 bases, the J end lost 12 bases, and 17 bases lay between the germline ends. The CDR3 is 12 amino acids. CDR1 is SQVTM, CDR2 ANQGSEA, per germline. The CDR3 here is CSVRGGSRVQFF. CDR3 bases: TGCAGCGTTAGGGGGGGGTCACGGGTGCAGTTCTTC.

This clone turned up a few times. The chain has TRBV5-1 and TRBJ1-1, with 7 bases aligning to TRBD1. There are 15 residues in the CDR3. With V trimmed by 4 bases and J by 1 base, 7 bases remained unmatched. The germline gives CDR1 SGHRS, CDR2 YFSETQ. CDR3 loop: CASSVAGTANTEAFF. In DNA form, the CDR3 reads TGCGCCAGCAGCGTAGCCGGGACAGCGAACACTGAAGCTTTCTTT.

V is TRBV18 and J is TRBJ1-2, with a weak D call TRBD1 (6 bases). This CDR3 region has 15 residues. Trimming took off 2 bases at V and 2 bases at J, with 12 bases between the two ends. Looked up from germline, CDR1 is KGHSH and CDR2 is LQKENI. The CDR3 nucleotides are TGTGCCAGCTCACCAGGACAGCCCCGGAACTATGGCTACACCTTC. Its translation: CASSPGQPRNYGYTF.

This clone showed up just once. The chain couples TRBV5-1 to TRBJ1-3; maybe TRBD1 (6 bases). This CDR3 has 15 amino acids. Germline CDR1 and CDR2: SGHRS and YFSETQ. Deletions cut 0 bases from V and 2 bases from J, with 9 bases between. The CDR3 region has the DNA TGCGCCAGCAGCTTGGATGGACAGCCTGGAAACACCATATATTTT. Residues: CASSLDGQPGNTIYF.

The V gene is TRBV9, the J gene TRBJ2-3, with 10 bases aligning to TRBD2. This CDR3 has 17 residues. The germline gives CDR1 SGDLS, CDR2 YYNGEE. V shed 3 bases, J shed 1 base, and the junction held 8 bases outside the gene matches. The CDR3, as DNA: TGTGCCAGCAGCGCCTCCCTAGCGGGGGCGGGCACAGATACGCAGTATTTT. As protein: CASSASLAGAGTDTQYF.

The V call is TRBV28, the J call TRBJ1-4; D is possibly TRBD1 (5 bases). Germline V gene data show CDR1 as MDHEN and CDR2 as SYDVKM. This CDR3 contains 15 residues. Trimming took off 5 bases at V and 3 bases at J, with 13 bases between the two ends. Here the CDR3 DNA reads TGTGCCAGCAGTCCTCCAGGGTACGCTAATGAAAAACTGTTTTTT. Translation: CASSPPGYANEKLFF.

This clone was seen a handful of times. The CDR3 spells CASSSAREVDEQFF. In DNA form, the CDR3 reads TGTGCCAGCAGCTCGGCCAGGGAGGTGGATGAGCAGTTCTTC. The chain carries TRBV7-9 and TRBJ2-1, with a tentative D call TRBD2 (6 bases). Germline CDR1 SEHNR, CDR2 FQNEAQ (reference sequence). CDR3 size: 14 residues. Trimming took off 4 bases at V and 8 bases at J, with 15 bases between the two ends.